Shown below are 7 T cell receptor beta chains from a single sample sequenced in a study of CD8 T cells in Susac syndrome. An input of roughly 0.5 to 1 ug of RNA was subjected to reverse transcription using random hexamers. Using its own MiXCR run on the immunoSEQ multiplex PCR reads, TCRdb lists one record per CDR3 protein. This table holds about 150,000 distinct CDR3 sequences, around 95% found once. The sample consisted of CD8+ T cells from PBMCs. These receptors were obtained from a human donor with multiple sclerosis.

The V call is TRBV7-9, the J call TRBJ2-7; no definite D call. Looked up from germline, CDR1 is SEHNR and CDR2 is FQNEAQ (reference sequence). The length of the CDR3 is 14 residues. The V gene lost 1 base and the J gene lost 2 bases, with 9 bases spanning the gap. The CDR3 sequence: CASSLVPKPYEQYF. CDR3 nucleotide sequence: TGTGCCAGCAGCTTAGTGCCTAAACCCTACGAGCAGTACTTC.

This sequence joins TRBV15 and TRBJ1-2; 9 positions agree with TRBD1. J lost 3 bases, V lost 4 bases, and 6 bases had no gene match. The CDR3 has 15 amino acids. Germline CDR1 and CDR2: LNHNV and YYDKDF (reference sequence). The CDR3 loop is CATSTTGTGYYGYTF. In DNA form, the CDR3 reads TGTGCCACCAGCACCACCGGGACAGGGTACTATGGCTACACCTTC.

This CDR3 reads CASAGQANNEQFF. Here the CDR3 DNA reads TGTGCCAGCGCGGGACAGGCTAACAATGAGCAGTTCTTC. This chain joins TRBV7-9 and TRBJ2-1; 8 bases are a match to TRBD1. Trimming removed 8 bases from V and 5 bases from J; junction bases left unmatched: 5. CDR3 length: 13 amino acids. CDR1 is SEHNR and CDR2 is FQNEAQ in the germline V gene (reference sequence).

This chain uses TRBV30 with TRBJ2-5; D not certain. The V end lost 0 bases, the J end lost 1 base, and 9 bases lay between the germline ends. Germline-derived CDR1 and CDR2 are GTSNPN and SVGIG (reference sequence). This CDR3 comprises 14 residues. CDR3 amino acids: CAWSVNSLQETQYF. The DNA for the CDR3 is TGTGCCTGGAGTGTAAACAGCCTCCAAGAGACCCAGTACTTC.

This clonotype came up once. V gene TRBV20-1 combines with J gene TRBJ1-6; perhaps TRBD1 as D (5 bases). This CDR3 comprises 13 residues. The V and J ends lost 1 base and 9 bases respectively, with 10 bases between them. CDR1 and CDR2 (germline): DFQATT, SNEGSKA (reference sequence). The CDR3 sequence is CSARGQGISPLHF. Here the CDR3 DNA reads TGCAGTGCTAGAGGGCAGGGAATTTCACCCCTCCACTTT.

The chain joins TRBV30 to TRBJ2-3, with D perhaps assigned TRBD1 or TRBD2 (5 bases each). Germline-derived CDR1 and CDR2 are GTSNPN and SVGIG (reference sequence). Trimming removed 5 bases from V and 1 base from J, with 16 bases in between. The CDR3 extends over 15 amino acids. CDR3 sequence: CAWDGWDVGTDTQYF. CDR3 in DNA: TGTGCCTGGGACGGCTGGGACGTCGGCACAGATACGCAGTATTTT.

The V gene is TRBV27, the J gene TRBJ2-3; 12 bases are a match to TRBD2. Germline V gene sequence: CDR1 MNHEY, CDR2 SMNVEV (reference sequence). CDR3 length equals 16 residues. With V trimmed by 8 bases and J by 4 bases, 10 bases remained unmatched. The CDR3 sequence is CASGRPTSGGPDTQYF. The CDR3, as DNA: TGTGCCAGCGGAAGACCGACTAGCGGGGGTCCAGATACGCAGTATTTT.